This T cell receptor beta chain was obtained from a study of CD8 T cells in ankylosing spondylitis. A quantitative 5'-RACE method, one with molecular barcodes, was used to make TCR beta libraries. MiXCR, run by TCRdb on the 5' RACE reads, gives a single entry per CDR3 protein. The sample shows around 540,000 distinct CDR3 sequences, approximately 12% of them seen only once. Findings and limits, study-wide: Clones linked to the disease showed a CD8+ phenotype. They occurred at relatively low frequencies in peripheral blood. Disease-linked clones reportedly showed significant enrichment in matched ankylosing spondylitis synovial fluid. Ankylosing spondylitis blood appeared to carry a characteristic TCR beta motif of roughly eight highly homologous variants.

Comment on this clonotype: The antigen remains undetermined.

The germline CDR1 and CDR2 sequences are ENHRY and SYGVKD. V lost 3 bases, J lost 7 bases, and 13 bases lay in between. The CDR3 spans 14 residues. The sequence derives from a male donor with ankylosing spondylitis. Sequencing used blood, either unsorted or a sorted T cell fraction (not recorded which). The rearrangement joins TRBV10-3 to TRBJ2-1, with TRBD2 as a possible D gene (6 bases). CDR3: CAISEGTPGNEQFF. As DNA, the CDR3 is TGTGCCATCAGTGAAGGGACTCCCGGAAATGAGCAGTTCTTC.